The 27 T cell receptor beta chains in this list originate from one sample, sequenced in a study of radiotherapy plus CTLA-4 blockade in lung cancer. Profiling relied on immunoSEQ multiplex PCR, and the TCRdb table lists in-frame clones only, not all of them. The repertoire has about 53,000 clones, approximately 84% of them found once; the top ten carry roughly 4.9%. The sequencing here drew on peripheral blood, taken from a patient treated with radiotherapy plus ipilimumab. These receptors were taken from a human donor with non-small cell lung cancer whose response to radiotherapy plus ipilimumab could not be evaluated.

This chain joins TRBV9 and TRBJ1-1; D is perhaps TRBD1 (5 bases). The CDR3 runs to 16 residues. The V end was cut by 4 bases, the J end by 2 bases, with 18 bases between. Germline V CDR1 and CDR2: SGDLS, YYNGEE. DNA of the CDR3: TGTGCCAGCAGCCCCGGGGGGACCCAAGGAAACACTGAAGCTTTCTTT. It translates to CASSPGGTQGNTEAFF.

This clone was seen once. The chain couples TRBV7-2 to TRBJ1-5; D not resolved. The CDR3 has 16 amino acids. The germline V and J ends were trimmed by 1 base and 0 bases, with 10 bases remaining between them. Germline V gives CDR1 SGHTA, CDR2 FQGNSA. CDR3 coding DNA: TGTGCCAGCAGCTTAGTTGCGTACGATAGCAATCAGCCCCAGCATTTT. Protein sequence: CASSLVAYDSNQPQHF.

The rearrangement uses TRBV28 and TRBJ2-4; possible D gene TRBD2, 5 bases. Germline values: CDR1 MDHEN, CDR2 SYDVKM. This CDR3 contains 16 residues. The V gene lost 2 bases and the J gene lost 0 bases, with 11 bases spanning the gap. The CDR3: CASSLEGLVAKNIQYF. In nucleotides, the CDR3 is TGTGCCAGCAGTTTAGAAGGACTGGTAGCCAAAAACATTCAGTACTTC. The full variable domain, with the rest looked up from reference TRBV28 and TRBJ2-4, is DVKVTQSSRYLVKRTGEKVFLECVQDMDHENMFWYRQDPGLGLRLIYFSYDVKMKEKGDIPEGYSVSREKKERFSLILESASTNQTSMYLCASSLEGLVAKNIQYFGAGTRLSVL.

This chain uses TRBV19 with TRBJ2-2, with 7 positions matching TRBD1. This CDR3 region has 14 residues. The ends lost 5 bases at V and 5 bases at J; junction bases unmatched: 5. Germline loops: CDR1 LNHDA, CDR2 SQIVND (reference sequence). The CDR3: CASSYDRVTGELFF. The CDR3, as DNA: TGTGCCAGTAGTTATGACAGGGTGACCGGGGAGCTGTTTTTT.

V is TRBV28 and J is TRBJ1-2, with 7 nucleotides matching TRBD1. Trimming took 5 bases from V and 4 from J; bases not matched to a gene: 7. The CDR3 is made up of 14 amino acids. Germline V lookup: CDR1 MDHEN, CDR2 SYDVKM. The CDR3 here is CASSPSGQLYGYTF. Written as DNA, the CDR3 is TGTGCCAGCAGTCCATCGGGACAGCTCTATGGCTACACCTTC.

The rearrangement uses TRBV4-3 and TRBJ2-7, with a possible D match to TRBD1 (6 bases). The CDR3 extends over 13 amino acids. The V gene lost 4 bases and the J gene lost 0 bases, with 7 bases spanning the gap. CDR1 and CDR2 (germline): LGHNA, YSLEER. Here the CDR3 reads CASSRDTSYEQYF. CDR3 nucleotides: TGCGCCAGCAGCCGGGACACCTCCTACGAGCAGTACTTC.

This clone has more than one count but fewer than ten. The rearrangement links TRBV5-1 to TRBJ1-1, with no clear D. The germline V gene encodes CDR1 SGHRS and CDR2 YFSETQ. V lost 0 bases to trimming and J lost 6 bases, with 12 bases between them. The length of the CDR3 is 14 residues. In nucleotides, the CDR3 is TGCGCCAGCAGCTTGGGACAAGCTTTCGCTGAAGCTTTCTTT. Amino acid sequence: CASSLGQAFAEAFF. Combining the CDR3 with reference TRBV5-1 and TRBJ1-1 gives the whole variable domain KAGVTQTPRYLIKTRGQQVTLSCSPISGHRSVSWYQQTPGQGLQFLFEYFSETQRNKGNFPGRFSGRQFSNSRSEMNVSTLELGDSALYLCASSLGQAFAEAFFGQGTRLTVV.

This clone has a single count. The V and J genes are TRBV5-1 and TRBJ2-7, with D perhaps TRBD2 (6 bases). The CDR3 consists of 12 residues. Germline V gene data show CDR1 as SGHRS and CDR2 as YFSETQ. V lost 2 bases and J lost 4, with 7 bases in between. CDR3 amino acids: CASSFGGYEQYF. The CDR3 DNA follows: TGCGCCAGCAGCTTTGGGGGGTACGAGCAGTACTTC.

This clone was detected only once. The chain uses TRBV5-4 and TRBJ2-3; 9 positions agree with TRBD2. CDR1 is SGHNT, CDR2 YYREEE, per germline (reference sequence). V lost 4 bases and J lost 3; bases outside the gene matches: 12. The CDR3 runs to 17 residues. The CDR3 here is CASSGRNSGRRTDTQYF. The CDR3 coding sequence is TGTGCCAGCAGCGGGAGAAATAGCGGGAGAAGGACAGATACGCAGTATTTT.

The rearrangement uses TRBV6-5 and TRBJ2-1, with D maybe TRBD2 (6 bases). Between the trimmed V and J ends, which lost 2 bases and 2 bases, there was a span of 10 bases. CDR1 and CDR2 from the germline V gene are MNHEY and SVGAGI. This CDR3 contains 15 residues. CDR3 sequence (DNA): TGTGCCAGCAGTTACGACGGGAGTACCTACAATGAGCAGTTCTTC. Protein: CASSYDGSTYNEQFF.

This sequence joins TRBV9 and TRBJ2-7, with D tentatively TRBD1 (6 bases). V lost 3 bases and J lost 7, with 14 bases in between. The CDR3 has 13 residues. CDR1 and CDR2 (germline): SGDLS, YYNGEE. The CDR3 protein is CASSDIPTGEQYF. The CDR3 nucleotides read TGTGCCAGCAGCGATATTCCGACAGGAGAGCAGTACTTC.

This rearrangement joins TRBV6-4 to TRBJ2-3; D is uncertain. V lost 4 bases and J 1 base, leaving 6 bases between the germline ends. The germline V gene has CDR1 MRHNA and CDR2 SNTAGT. This CDR3 region has 13 residues. CDR3 amino acids: CASSAAGTDTQYF. CDR3 nucleotides: TGTGCCAGCAGTGCTGCGGGCACAGATACGCAGTATTTT.

The chain employs TRBV7-9 and TRBJ1-1; TRBD1 is a possible D gene (5 bases). CDR3 length equals 15 residues. V shed 2 bases and J shed 4 bases, with 14 bases lying between them. The germline V gene has CDR1 SEHNR and CDR2 FQNEAQ (reference sequence). The DNA for the CDR3 is TGTGCCAGCAGCTTAATGGGGGGAGGGAGCACTGAAGCTTTCTTT. This translates into CASSLMGGGSTEAFF.

The genes are TRBV7-3 and TRBJ2-1; the match to TRBD2 covers 14 bases. Trimming cost V 1 base and J 9 bases; bases outside gene matches: 5. There are 16 residues in the CDR3. Germline lookup yields CDR1 SGHTA and CDR2 FQGTGA. This chain's CDR3 is CASSLIPGLAGVEQFF. DNA for the CDR3: TGTGCCAGCAGCTTAATTCCGGGACTAGCGGGAGTTGAGCAGTTCTTC.

This clone turned up a few times. The chain carries TRBV30 and TRBJ2-7; 8 nucleotides align to TRBD1. V was pared by 0 bases and J by 5 bases, with 12 bases of the junction left unmatched. There are 16 residues in the CDR3. In germline, CDR1 is GTSNPN, CDR2 SVGIG (reference sequence). The CDR3 is CAWSVPKTGVPHEQYF. In nucleotides, the CDR3 is TGTGCCTGGAGTGTACCCAAGACAGGGGTTCCCCACGAGCAGTACTTC.

The chain employs TRBV19 and TRBJ1-5, with D perhaps TRBD1 (5 bases). The CDR3 is 15 residues long. Per germline, CDR1 LNHDA and CDR2 SQIVND (reference sequence). V lost 5 bases to trimming and J lost 1 base, with 12 bases between them. Written as DNA, the CDR3 is TGTGCCAGTAGTCCCAGGGTTTTCAGCAATCAGCCCCAGCATTTT. It encodes CASSPRVFSNQPQHF.

This chain links TRBV27 with TRBJ1-1, with D unresolved. This CDR3 is 14 amino acids long. V gave up 6 bases and J gave up 0 bases, with 11 bases separating them. Germline V gene sequence: CDR1 MNHEY, CDR2 SMNVEV (reference sequence). CDR3 bases: TGTGCCAGCAGACTAAGGATGATGAACACTGAAGCTTTCTTT. It translates to CASRLRMMNTEAFF.

V usage is TRBV4-3 and J usage is TRBJ1-6; TRBD1 is a possible D gene (5 bases). The V end lost 5 bases, the J end lost 8 bases, and 10 bases lay between the germline ends. This CDR3 region has 13 residues. Germline CDR1 is LGHNA and CDR2 is YSLEER. CDR3 sequence (DNA): TGCGCCAGCAGCGCAGGGATGGATTCACCCCTCCACTTT. Its translation is CASSAGMDSPLHF.

The V gene is TRBV28, the J gene TRBJ1-1; D is unresolved. V lost 5 bases and J lost 7, with 11 bases in between. This CDR3 has 12 amino acids. From germline, CDR1 is MDHEN and CDR2 SYDVKM. The CDR3: CASSPVAIEAFF. DNA for the CDR3: TGTGCCAGCAGTCCAGTCGCCATTGAAGCTTTCTTT.

This rearrangement joins TRBV7-2 to TRBJ2-6, with 12 bases aligning to TRBD1. Germline trimming cut 4 bases from V and 2 bases from J; bases unmatched to any gene: 6. Per the germline V gene, CDR1 is SGHTA and CDR2 is FQGNSA. The CDR3 loop spans 18 amino acids. In nucleotides, the CDR3 is TGTGCCAGCAGCTGGGGACAGGGGGCTTTTCCTGGGGCCAACGTCCTGACTTTC. Protein product: CASSWGQGAFPGANVLTF. Using reference TRBV7-2 and TRBJ2-6 for the parts outside the CDR3, the full variable domain is GAGVSQSPSNKVTEKGKDVELRCDPISGHTALYWYRQSLGQGLEFLIYFQGNSAPDKSGLPSDRFSAERTGGSVSTLTIQRTQQEDSAVYLCASSWGQGAFPGANVLTFGAGSRLTVL.

The chain has TRBV15 and TRBJ2-7, with D unresolved. Trimming left V 0 bases short and J 0 bases short, with 9 bases between. The CDR3 spans 15 residues. Germline V gives CDR1 LNHNV, CDR2 YYDKDF (reference sequence). The CDR3 DNA reads as TGTGCCACCAGCAGAGATTTGGTCAGCTCCTACGAGCAGTACTTC. This encodes CATSRDLVSSYEQYF. Combining the CDR3 with reference TRBV15 and TRBJ2-7 gives the whole variable domain DAMVIQNPRYQVTQFGKPVTLSCSQTLNHNVMYWYQQKSSQAPKLLFHYYDKDFNNEADTPDNFQSRRPNTSFCFLDIRSPGLGDTAMYLCATSRDLVSSYEQYFGPGTRLTVT.

The chain employs TRBV5-1 and TRBJ1-1; D is ambiguous. The V gene lost 0 bases and the J gene lost 3 bases, with 21 bases spanning the gap. CDR1 is SGHRS and CDR2 is YFSETQ in the germline V gene. This CDR3 contains 18 residues. DNA for the CDR3: TGCGCCAGCAGCTTGGAGGTGGGCAGGCGAATGTCGGACACTGAAGCTTTCTTT. Translated, it gives CASSLEVGRRMSDTEAFF.

V and J are TRBV11-2 and TRBJ2-7; 14 bases match TRBD2. The germline gives CDR1 SGHAT, CDR2 FQNNGV. J lost 5 bases, V lost 5 bases, and 14 bases had no gene match. The CDR3 totals 18 residues. CDR3 residues: CASSVSGLAGDVGDEQYF. For the CDR3, the DNA is TGTGCCAGCAGCGTATCGGGACTAGCGGGAGACGTAGGTGACGAGCAGTACTTC.

The chain has TRBV9 and TRBJ1-1; no reliable D call. Trimming shortened V by 2 bases and J by 2 bases, and 7 bases separated the two germline ends. The CDR3 loop spans 13 amino acids. Germline V gene sequence: CDR1 SGDLS, CDR2 YYNGEE. CDR3 in DNA: TGTGCCAGCAGCGTGACGGGAAACACTGAAGCTTTCTTT. This codes for CASSVTGNTEAFF.

This clone was observed a handful of times. V gene TRBV29-1 combines with J gene TRBJ1-1; 7 nucleotides match TRBD1. Germline lookup yields CDR1 SQVTM and CDR2 ANQGSEA. The CDR3 sequence is 13 residues long. Germline trimming cut 4 bases from V and 4 bases from J; bases unmatched to any gene: 6. CDR3 coding DNA: TGCAGCGTTGTGGGGGCAGGGGGCACTGAAGCTTTCTTT. As protein: CSVVGAGGTEAFF.

This clone occurred a few times. The V and J genes are TRBV30 and TRBJ1-5; no definite D call. Per germline, CDR1 GTSNPN and CDR2 SVGIG (reference sequence). The CDR3 contains 11 residues. The V and J ends lost 2 bases and 4 bases respectively, with 3 bases between them. CDR3 region: CAWSINQPQHF. CDR3 nucleotides: TGTGCCTGGAGTATAAATCAGCCCCAGCATTTT.

The genes are TRBV2 and TRBJ2-1; 8 bases match TRBD2. With V trimmed by 6 bases and J by 7 bases, 11 bases remained unmatched. CDR1 is SNHLY, CDR2 FYNNEI, per germline. The CDR3 length is 15 residues. In nucleotides, the CDR3 is TGTGCCAGCAGCAACCTAGCGGGCAACCGGAATGAGCAGTTCTTC. This translates into CASSNLAGNRNEQFF.